This TCR beta chain is from a study of patients with pleural tuberculosis. After removal of 4 bases from V and 3 bases from J, the junction contained 8 bases not matched to a gene. Per the germline V gene, CDR1 is MNHEY and CDR2 is SVGEGT. This CDR3 has 15 residues. This clonotype occurred many times. TCRdb passed the reads through MiXCR, listing each CDR3 protein once. Here the sample spans tens of thousands of distinct CDR3 sequences, 5.5% to 8% being singletons. The clonotype comes from a human donor with pleural tuberculosis. The V and J genes are TRBV6-2 or TRBV6-3 and TRBJ2-7; 8 nucleotides match TRBD1. CDR3 protein: CASSSSDRANYEQYF. In DNA, the CDR3 is TGTGCCAGCAGTTCCTCGGACAGGGCCAACTACGAGCAGTACTTC.